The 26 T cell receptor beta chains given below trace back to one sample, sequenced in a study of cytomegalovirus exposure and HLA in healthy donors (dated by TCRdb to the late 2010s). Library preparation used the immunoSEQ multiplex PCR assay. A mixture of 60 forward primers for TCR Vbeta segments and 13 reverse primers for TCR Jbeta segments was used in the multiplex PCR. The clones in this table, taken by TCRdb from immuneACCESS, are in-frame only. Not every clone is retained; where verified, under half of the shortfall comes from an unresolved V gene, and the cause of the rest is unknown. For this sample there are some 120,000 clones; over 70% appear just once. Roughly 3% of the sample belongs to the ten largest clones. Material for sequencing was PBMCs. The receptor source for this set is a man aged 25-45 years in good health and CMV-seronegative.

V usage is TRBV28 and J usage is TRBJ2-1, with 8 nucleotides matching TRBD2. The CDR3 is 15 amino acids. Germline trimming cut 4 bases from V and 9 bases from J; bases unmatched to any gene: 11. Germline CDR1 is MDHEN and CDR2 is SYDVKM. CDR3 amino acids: CASSSADYSGGEQFF. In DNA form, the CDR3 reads TGTGCCAGCAGTTCCGCCGACTACAGCGGGGGTGAGCAGTTCTTC. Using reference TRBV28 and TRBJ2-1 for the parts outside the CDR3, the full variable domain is DVKVTQSSRYLVKRTGEKVFLECVQDMDHENMFWYRQDPGLGLRLIYFSYDVKMKEKGDIPEGYSVSREKKERFSLILESASTNQTSMYLCASSSADYSGGEQFFGPGTRLTVL.

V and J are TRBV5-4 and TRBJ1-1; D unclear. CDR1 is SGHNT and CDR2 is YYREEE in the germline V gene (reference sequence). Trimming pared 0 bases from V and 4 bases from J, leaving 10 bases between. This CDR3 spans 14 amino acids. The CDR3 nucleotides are TGTGCCAGCAGCTTGGCCGGGGTAGGCACTGAAGCTTTCTTT. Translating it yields CASSLAGVGTEAFF. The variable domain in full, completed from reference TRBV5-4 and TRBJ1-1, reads ETGVTQSPTHLIKTRGQQVTLRCSSQSGHNTVSWYQQALGQGPQFIFQYYREEENGRGNFPPRFSGLQFPNYSSELNVNALELDDSALYLCASSLAGVGTEAFFGQGTRLTVV.

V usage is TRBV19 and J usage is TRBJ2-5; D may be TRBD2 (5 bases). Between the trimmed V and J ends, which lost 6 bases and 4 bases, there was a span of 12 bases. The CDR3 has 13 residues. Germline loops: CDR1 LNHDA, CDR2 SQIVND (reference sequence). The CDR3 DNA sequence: TGTGCCAGTAGCCCGGGGAGCTTAGAGACCCAGTACTTC. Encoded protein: CASSPGSLETQYF.

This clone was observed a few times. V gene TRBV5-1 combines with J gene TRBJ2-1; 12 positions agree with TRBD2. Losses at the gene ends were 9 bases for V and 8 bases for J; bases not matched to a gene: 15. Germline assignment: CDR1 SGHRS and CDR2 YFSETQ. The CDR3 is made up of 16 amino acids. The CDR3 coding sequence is TGCGCCACCCAACCTTCGCTAGCGGGAGGGAGAGATGAGCAGTTCTTC. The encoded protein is CATQPSLAGGRDEQFF.

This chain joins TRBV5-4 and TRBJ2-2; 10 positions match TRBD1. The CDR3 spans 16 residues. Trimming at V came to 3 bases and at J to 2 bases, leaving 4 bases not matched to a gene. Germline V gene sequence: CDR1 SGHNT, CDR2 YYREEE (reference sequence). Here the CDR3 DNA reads TGTGCCAGCAGCTCGGGACAGGGGCGTAACACCGGGGAGCTGTTTTTT. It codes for CASSSGQGRNTGELFF.

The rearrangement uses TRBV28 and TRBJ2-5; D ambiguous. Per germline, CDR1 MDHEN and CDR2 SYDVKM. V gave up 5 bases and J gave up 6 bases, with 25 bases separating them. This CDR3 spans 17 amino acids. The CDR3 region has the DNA TGTGCCAGCAGTCCTTTGAAGCACCAGGTACGATGGAAGACCCAGTACTTC. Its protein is CASSPLKHQVRWKTQYF.

Written as DNA, the CDR3 is TGCAGCGTTGAAGAAACAGGGGTATTAGCTAATGAAAAACTGTTTTTT. This sequence encodes CSVEETGVLANEKLFF. This rearrangement joins TRBV29-1 to TRBJ1-4; 7 bases agree with TRBD1. The germline V gene has CDR1 SQVTM and CDR2 ANQGSEA. J was trimmed by 3 bases and V by 0 bases; bases with no gene match: 7. This CDR3 comprises 16 residues.

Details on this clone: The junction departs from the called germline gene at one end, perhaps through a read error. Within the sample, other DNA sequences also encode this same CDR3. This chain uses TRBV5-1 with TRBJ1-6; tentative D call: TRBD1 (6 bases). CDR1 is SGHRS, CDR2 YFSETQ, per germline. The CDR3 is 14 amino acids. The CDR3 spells CASSTGQTNSPLHF. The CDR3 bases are TGCGCCAGCAGCACCGGACAGACAAATTCCCCCCTCCACTTT. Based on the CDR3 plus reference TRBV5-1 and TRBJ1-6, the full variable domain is KAGVTQTPRYLIKTRGQQVTLSCSPISGHRSVSWYQQTPGQGLQFLFEYFSETQRNKGNFPGRFSGRQFSNSRSEMNVSTLELGDSALYLCASSTGQTNSPLHFGNGTRLTVT.

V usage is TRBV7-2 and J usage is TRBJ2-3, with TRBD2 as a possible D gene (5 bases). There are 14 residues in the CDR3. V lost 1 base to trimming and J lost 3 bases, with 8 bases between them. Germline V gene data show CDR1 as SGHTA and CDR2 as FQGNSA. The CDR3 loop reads CASSLGTGTDTQYF. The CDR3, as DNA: TGTGCCAGCAGCTTAGGAACGGGGACAGATACGCAGTATTTT.

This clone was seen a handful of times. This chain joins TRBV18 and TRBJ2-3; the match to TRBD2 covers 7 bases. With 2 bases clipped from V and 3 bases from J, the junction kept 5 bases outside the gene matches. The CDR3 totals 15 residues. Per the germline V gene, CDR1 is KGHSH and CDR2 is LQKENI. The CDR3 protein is CASSPGEGATDTQYF. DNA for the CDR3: TGTGCCAGCTCACCAGGGGAGGGTGCGACAGATACGCAGTATTTT.

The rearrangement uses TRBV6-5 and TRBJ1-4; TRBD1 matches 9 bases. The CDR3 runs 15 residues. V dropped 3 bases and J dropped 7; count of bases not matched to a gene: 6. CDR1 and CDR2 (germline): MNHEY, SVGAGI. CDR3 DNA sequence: TGTGCCAGCAGTTATTCCGGGGGACAGGGTGAAAAACTGTTTTTT. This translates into CASSYSGGQGEKLFF.

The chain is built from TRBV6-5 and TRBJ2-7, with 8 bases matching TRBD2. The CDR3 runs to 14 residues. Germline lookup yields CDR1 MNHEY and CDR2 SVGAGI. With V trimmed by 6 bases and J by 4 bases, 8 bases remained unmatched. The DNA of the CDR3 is TGTGCCAGCAGCCTGGCAAGCGGGAGATACGAGCAGTACTTC. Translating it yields CASSLASGRYEQYF.

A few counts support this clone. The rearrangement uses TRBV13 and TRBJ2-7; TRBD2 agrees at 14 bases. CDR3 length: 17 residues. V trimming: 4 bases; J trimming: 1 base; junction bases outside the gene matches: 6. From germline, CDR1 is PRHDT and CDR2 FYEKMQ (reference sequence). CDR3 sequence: CASSSPGLAGGSYEQYF. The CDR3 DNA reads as TGTGCCAGCAGCTCACCAGGACTAGCGGGAGGTTCCTACGAGCAGTACTTC.

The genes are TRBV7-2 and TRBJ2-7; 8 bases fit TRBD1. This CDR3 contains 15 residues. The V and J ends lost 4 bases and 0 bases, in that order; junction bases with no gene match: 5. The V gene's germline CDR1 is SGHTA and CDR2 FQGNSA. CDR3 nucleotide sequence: TGTGCCAGCAGCTCCGCGGACAGGGCCTCCTACGAGCAGTACTTC. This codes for CASSSADRASYEQYF.

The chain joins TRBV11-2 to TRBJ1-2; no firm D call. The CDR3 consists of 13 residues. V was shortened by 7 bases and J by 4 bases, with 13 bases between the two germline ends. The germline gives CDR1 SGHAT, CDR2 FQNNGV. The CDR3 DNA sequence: TGTGCCAGCACCCTCAGGTGGGCCTATGGCTACACCTTC. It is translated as CASTLRWAYGYTF.

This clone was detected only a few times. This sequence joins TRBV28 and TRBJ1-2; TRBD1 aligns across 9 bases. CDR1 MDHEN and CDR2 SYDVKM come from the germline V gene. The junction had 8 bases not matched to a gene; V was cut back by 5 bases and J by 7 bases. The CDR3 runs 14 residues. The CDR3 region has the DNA TGTGCCAGCAGTACGACAGGGACAGGGTTTGGCTACACCTTC. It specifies CASSTTGTGFGYTF.

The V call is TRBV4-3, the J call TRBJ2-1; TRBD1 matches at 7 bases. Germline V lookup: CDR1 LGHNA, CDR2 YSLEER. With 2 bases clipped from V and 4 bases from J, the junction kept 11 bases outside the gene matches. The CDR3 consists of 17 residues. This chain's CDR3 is CASSQSATGWGYNEQFF. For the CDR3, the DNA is TGCGCCAGCAGCCAAAGCGCGACAGGGTGGGGGTACAATGAGCAGTTCTTC.

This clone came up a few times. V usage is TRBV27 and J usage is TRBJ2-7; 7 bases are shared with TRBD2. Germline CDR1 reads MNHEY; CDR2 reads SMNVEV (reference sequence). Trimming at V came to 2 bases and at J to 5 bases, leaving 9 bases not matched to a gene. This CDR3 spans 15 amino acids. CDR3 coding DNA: TGTGCCAGCAGTTTAGTCCAGGGACTACTCCACGAGCAGTACTTC. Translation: CASSLVQGLLHEQYF.

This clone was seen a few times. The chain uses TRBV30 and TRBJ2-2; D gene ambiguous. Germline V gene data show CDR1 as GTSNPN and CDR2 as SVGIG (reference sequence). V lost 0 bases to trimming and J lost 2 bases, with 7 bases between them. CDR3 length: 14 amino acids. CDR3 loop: CAWSVVLNTGELFF. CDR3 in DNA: TGTGCCTGGAGTGTCGTTCTTAACACCGGGGAGCTGTTTTTT.

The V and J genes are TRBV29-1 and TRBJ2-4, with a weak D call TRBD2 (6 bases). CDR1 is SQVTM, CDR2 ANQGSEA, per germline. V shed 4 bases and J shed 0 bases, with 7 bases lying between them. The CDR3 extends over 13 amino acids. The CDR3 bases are TGCAGCGTTGCGGGAGTAGCCAAAAACATTCAGTACTTC. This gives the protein CSVAGVAKNIQYF. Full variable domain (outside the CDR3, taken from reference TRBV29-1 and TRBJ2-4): SAVISQKPSRDICQRGTSLTIQCQVDSQVTMMFWYRQQPGQSLTLIATANQGSEATYESGFVIDKFPISRPNLTFSTLTVSNMSPEDSSIYLCSVAGVAKNIQYFGAGTRLSVL.

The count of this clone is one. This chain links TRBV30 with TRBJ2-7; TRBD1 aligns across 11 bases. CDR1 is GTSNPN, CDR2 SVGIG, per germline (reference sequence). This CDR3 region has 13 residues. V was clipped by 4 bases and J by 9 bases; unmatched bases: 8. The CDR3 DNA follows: TGTGCCTGGAACGGGGACAGGGGGATAGGGCAGTACTTC. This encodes CAWNGDRGIGQYF.

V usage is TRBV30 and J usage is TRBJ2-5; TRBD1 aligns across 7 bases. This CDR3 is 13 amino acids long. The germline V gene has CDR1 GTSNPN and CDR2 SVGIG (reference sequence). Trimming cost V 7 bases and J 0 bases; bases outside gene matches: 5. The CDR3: CASTDRDQETQYF. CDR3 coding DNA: TGTGCCTCCACAGACAGGGACCAAGAGACCCAGTACTTC.

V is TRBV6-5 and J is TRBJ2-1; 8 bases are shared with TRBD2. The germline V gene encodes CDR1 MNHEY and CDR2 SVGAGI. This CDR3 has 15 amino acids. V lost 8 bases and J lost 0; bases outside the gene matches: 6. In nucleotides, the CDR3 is TGTGCCAGCGTACGGCGGGAGGCCTCCTACAATGAGCAGTTCTTC. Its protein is CASVRREASYNEQFF.

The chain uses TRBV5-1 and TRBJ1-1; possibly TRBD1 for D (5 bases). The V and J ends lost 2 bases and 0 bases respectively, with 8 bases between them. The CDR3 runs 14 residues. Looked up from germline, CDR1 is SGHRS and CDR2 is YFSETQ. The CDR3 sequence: CASSLQDMNTEAFF. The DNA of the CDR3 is TGCGCCAGCAGCTTACAGGACATGAACACTGAAGCTTTCTTT.

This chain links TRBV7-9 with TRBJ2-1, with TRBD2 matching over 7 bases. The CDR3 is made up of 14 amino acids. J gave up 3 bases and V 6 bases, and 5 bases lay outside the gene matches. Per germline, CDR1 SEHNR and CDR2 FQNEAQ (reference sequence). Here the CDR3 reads CASRSGTNYNEQFF. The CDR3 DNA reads TGTGCCAGCAGATCCGGGACTAACTACAATGAGCAGTTCTTC.

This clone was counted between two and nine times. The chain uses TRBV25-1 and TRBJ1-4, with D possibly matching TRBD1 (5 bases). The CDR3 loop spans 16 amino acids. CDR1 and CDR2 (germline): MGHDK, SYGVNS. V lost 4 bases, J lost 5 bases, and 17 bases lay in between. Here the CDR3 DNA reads TGTGCCAGCAGTGGCATGCCGGGGGGACTAAATGAAAAACTGTTTTTT. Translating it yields CASSGMPGGLNEKLFF. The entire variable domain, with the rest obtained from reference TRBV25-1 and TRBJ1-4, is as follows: EADIYQTPRYLVIGTGKKITLECSQTMGHDKMYWYQQDPGMELHLIHYSYGVNSTEKGDLSSESTVSRIRTEHFPLTLESARPSHTSQYLCASSGMPGGLNEKLFFGSGTQLSVL.